A single sample gave rise to the 18 T cell receptor beta chains below, sequenced in a study of follicular helper T cells after annual influenza vaccination. Time point in this sample: 2015-2016 season, 7 days after influenza vaccination. Method: immunoSEQ multiplex PCR; TCRdb's copy keeps in-frame clones and lacks some. Of some 7,000 clones in the sample, around 80% are singletons; the top ten hold roughly 1.3%. Sample: CXCR5- memory CD4+ T cells sorted from blood, taken 7 days after influenza vaccination. The receptor source for this set is an adult who received the influenza vaccine.

This clone was counted a single time. J is TRBJ1-1 and V is TRBV18; possible D gene TRBD1, 6 bases. Germline V gene lookup returns CDR1 KGHSH and CDR2 LQKENI. The V end was cut by 2 bases, the J end by 4 bases, with 11 bases between. The CDR3 has 14 residues. CDR3 DNA sequence: TGTGCCAGCTCACCAGGGGGCCAGGGCACTGAAGCTTTCTTT. It codes for CASSPGGQGTEAFF.

The V gene is TRBV21-1, the J gene TRBJ2-7; the table calls TRBD1, which could not be checked here. TRBV21-1 has pseudogene status. CDR3 length: 14 amino acids. CDR3 amino acids: CASRIRDRGLEQYF. CDR3 in DNA: TGTGCCAGCAGGATCCGGGACAGGGGGCTTGAGCAGTACTTC.

The chain has TRBV28 and TRBJ1-4; D not certain. Trimming pared 6 bases from V and 7 bases from J, leaving 6 bases between. Per germline, CDR1 MDHEN and CDR2 SYDVKM. This CDR3 comprises 11 residues. The CDR3 here is CASSFGEKLFF. The CDR3, as DNA: TGTGCCAGCAGCTTCGGTGAAAAACTGTTTTTT.

The V and J genes are TRBV5-1 and TRBJ2-5; 7 bases map to TRBD1. V dropped 6 bases and J dropped 0; count of bases not matched to a gene: 5. Looked up from germline, CDR1 is SGHRS and CDR2 is YFSETQ. The CDR3 has 14 residues. CDR3 amino acids: CASNRGANQETQYF. The CDR3 nucleotides are TGCGCCAGCAACAGGGGCGCTAACCAAGAGACCCAGTACTTC.

This clone was detected only a few times. This chain links TRBV4-1 with TRBJ1-4, with 10 bases lining up with TRBD1. The CDR3 is 14 residues long. The V segment lost 0 bases and the J segment 10 bases; nucleotides outside the gene matches: 2. The germline CDR1 and CDR2 sequences are MGHRA and YSYEKL. The CDR3 DNA reads as TGCGCCAGCAGCCAAGAGGGACAGGGGACAAAACTGTTTTTT. Translating gives CASSQEGQGTKLFF.

This chain joins TRBV20-1 and TRBJ1-5; the D is unclear. Trimming removed 1 base at V and 7 bases at J, with 5 bases between. Germline-derived CDR1 and CDR2 are DFQATT and SNEGSKA (reference sequence). CDR3 length: 11 amino acids. The CDR3 nucleotides read TGCAGTGCTAGAGCTGGGCAGCCCCAGCATTTT. This sequence encodes CSARAGQPQHF.

This clone was detected only once. The CDR3 DNA sequence: TGTGCCAGCAGCGTAGGCCCGGGGACAGGGGGGCGGAATGAGCAGTTCTTC. Translation gives CASSVGPGTGGRNEQFF. The genes are TRBV9 and TRBJ2-1, with 11 bases lining up with TRBD1. The CDR3 runs 17 residues. Germline V CDR1 and CDR2: SGDLS, YYNGEE. V trimming: 0 bases; J trimming: 7 bases; junction bases outside the gene matches: 9.

This chain connects TRBV7-2 to TRBJ1-1; D not resolved. The CDR3 loop spans 14 amino acids. Deletions cut 0 bases from V and 4 bases from J, with 9 bases between. CDR1 and CDR2 (germline): SGHTA, FQGNSA. DNA of the CDR3: TGTGCCAGCAGCTTAGCGAGCGGATCCACTGAAGCTTTCTTT. Protein: CASSLASGSTEAFF.

The chain uses TRBV6-6 and TRBJ2-3; no clear D. The V gene's germline CDR1 is MNHNY and CDR2 SVGAGI (reference sequence). The length of the CDR3 is 14 residues. V was shortened by 5 bases and J by 3 bases, with 12 bases between the two germline ends. The CDR3 DNA reads TGTGCCAGCAGTAACCAGATGGGGACAGATACGCAGTATTTT. It yields the protein CASSNQMGTDTQYF.

The V and J genes are TRBV27 and TRBJ1-5; a weak D match, TRBD1 (5 bases). Trimming removed 6 bases from V and 0 bases from J, with 18 bases in between. CDR1 MNHEY and CDR2 SMNVEV come from the germline V gene (reference sequence). The CDR3 runs to 17 residues. This chain's CDR3 is CASRSGARANSNQPQHF. The CDR3 nucleotides read TGTGCCAGCAGAAGCGGGGCACGGGCGAATAGCAATCAGCCCCAGCATTTT.

V is TRBV5-4 and J is TRBJ2-1; D is possibly TRBD1 or TRBD2 (5 bases each). CDR3 length equals 13 residues. The germline CDR1 and CDR2 sequences are SGHNT and YYREEE (reference sequence). V was trimmed by 4 bases and J by 5 bases, leaving 10 bases between them. The CDR3 spells CASSRDGNNEQFF. The DNA for the CDR3 is TGTGCCAGCAGCCGGGACGGGAACAATGAGCAGTTCTTC.

CDR3 DNA sequence: TGTGCCAGCAGCTTAGGTCCGGATACCTACGAGCAGTACTTC. This sequence encodes CASSLGPDTYEQYF. V gene TRBV7-6 combines with J gene TRBJ2-7; D is uncertain. Germline V CDR1 and CDR2: SGHVS, FNYEAQ. V lost 1 base to trimming and J lost 2 bases, with 9 bases between them. The CDR3 covers 14 residues.

This chain links TRBV5-4 with TRBJ2-3; TRBD1 matches at 10 bases. Germline V gives CDR1 SGHNT, CDR2 YYREEE (reference sequence). The CDR3 has 15 amino acids. The trim removed 3 bases at V and 4 bases at J, leaving 5 bases unmatched. The CDR3 DNA is TGTGCCAGCAGCTCGAGGACAGGGGGGGCAGATACGCAGTATTTT. Protein sequence: CASSSRTGGADTQYF. Full variable domain (missing parts from reference TRBV5-4 and TRBJ2-3): ETGVTQSPTHLIKTRGQQVTLRCSSQSGHNTVSWYQQALGQGPQFIFQYYREEENGRGNFPPRFSGLQFPNYSSELNVNALELDDSALYLCASSSRTGGADTQYFGPGTRLTVL.

This clone has more than one count but fewer than ten. The chain couples TRBV7-9 to TRBJ2-2; a possible D gene is TRBD1 (6 bases). The germline V gene encodes CDR1 SEHNR and CDR2 FQNEAQ (reference sequence). There are 16 residues in the CDR3. Deletions cut 4 bases from V and 2 bases from J, with 14 bases between. The CDR3 sequence: CASSSPSGQNTGELFF. CDR3 sequence (DNA): TGTGCCAGCAGCTCCCCCTCGGGACAAAACACCGGGGAGCTGTTTTTT.

This sequence joins TRBV28 and TRBJ2-7, with 11 bases matching TRBD1. Germline CDR1 reads MDHEN; CDR2 reads SYDVKM. The CDR3 consists of 15 residues. The V gene end was trimmed by 5 bases and the J gene end by 7 bases; junction bases not matched to a gene: 10. This chain's CDR3 is CASSLRGTGGSEQYF. CDR3 sequence (DNA): TGTGCCAGCAGTCTCCGAGGGACAGGGGGTAGTGAGCAGTACTTC.

This chain connects TRBV29-1 to TRBJ2-1; TRBD2 agrees at 8 bases. In germline, CDR1 is SQVTM, CDR2 ANQGSEA. CDR3 size: 14 residues. V dropped 1 base and J dropped 15; count of bases not matched to a gene: 14. CDR3 loop: CSVEVGRGGGRLFF. The CDR3 DNA reads as TGCAGCGTTGAAGTCGGTCGGGGGGGCGGTAGGCTGTTCTTC.

The chain has TRBV7-2 and TRBJ1-1; no clear D gene. In germline, CDR1 is SGHTA, CDR2 FQGNSA. V lost 3 bases to trimming and J lost 5 bases, with 10 bases between them. CDR3 length equals 13 residues. The CDR3 DNA sequence: TGTGCCAGCAGCTTGCTTGAGAGGACTGAAGCTTTCTTT. Translation gives CASSLLERTEAFF. Drawing the rest from reference TRBV7-2 and TRBJ1-1, the complete variable domain is GAGVSQSPSNKVTEKGKDVELRCDPISGHTALYWYRQSLGQGLEFLIYFQGNSAPDKSGLPSDRFSAERTGGSVSTLTIQRTQQEDSAVYLCASSLLERTEAFFGQGTRLTVV.

The rearrangement joins TRBV15 to TRBJ2-2; a weak D match, TRBD1 (5 bases). V lost 0 bases and J 7 bases, leaving 12 bases between the germline ends. The CDR3 has 15 amino acids. CDR1 is LNHNV and CDR2 is YYDKDF in the germline V gene (reference sequence). The CDR3 nucleotides are TGTGCCACCAGCAGAGATAGGGGTCCGAGCGGGGAGCTGTTTTTT. Translated, it gives CATSRDRGPSGELFF.